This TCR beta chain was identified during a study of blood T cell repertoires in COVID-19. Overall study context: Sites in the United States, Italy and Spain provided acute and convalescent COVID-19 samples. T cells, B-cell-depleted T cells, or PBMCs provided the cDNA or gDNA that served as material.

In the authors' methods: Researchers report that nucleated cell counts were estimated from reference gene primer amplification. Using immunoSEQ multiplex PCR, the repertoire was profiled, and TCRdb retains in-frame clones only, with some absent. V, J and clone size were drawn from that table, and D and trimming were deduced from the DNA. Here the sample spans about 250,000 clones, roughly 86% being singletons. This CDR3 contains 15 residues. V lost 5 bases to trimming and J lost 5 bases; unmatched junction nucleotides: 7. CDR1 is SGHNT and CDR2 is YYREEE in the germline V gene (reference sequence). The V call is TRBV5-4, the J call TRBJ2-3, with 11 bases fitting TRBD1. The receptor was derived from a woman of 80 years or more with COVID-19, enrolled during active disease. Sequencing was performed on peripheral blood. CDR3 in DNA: TGTGCCAGCAGGGGGACAGGGGGATTACGAGATACGCAGTATTTT. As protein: CASRGTGGLRDTQYF. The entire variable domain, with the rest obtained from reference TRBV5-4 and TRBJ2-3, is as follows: ETGVTQSPTHLIKTRGQQVTLRCSSQSGHNTVSWYQQALGQGPQFIFQYYREEENGRGNFPPRFSGLQFPNYSSELNVNALELDDSALYLCASRGTGGLRDTQYFGPGTRLTVL.